Given below is one T cell receptor (beta chain) in context. The antigen remains undetermined. One end of the junction fails to match germline, which may point to a read error. Germline V lookup: CDR1 LNHNV, CDR2 YYDKDF (reference sequence). CDR3 length equals 16 residues. The data are from a study of cytomegalovirus exposure and HLA in healthy donors. Primers for the PCR totalled 60 Vbeta and 13 Jbeta. Libraries were prepared by immunoSEQ multiplex PCR; TCRdb keeps only in-frame clonotypes and omits some of them. This repertoire shows approximately 150,000 clones, roughly four fifths found once; its top ten account for about 5.2%. Study results and caveats: High sensitivity and specificity were reportedly achieved when the classifier diagnosed cytomegalovirus status. The authors considered a cluster of highly shared sequence variants likely to be a sequencing artifact.

This sequence originates from a man aged 25 to 45 in good health and CMV-seropositive. The genes are TRBV15 and TRBJ2-7; 9 nucleotides line up with TRBD2. Sequenced material: PBMCs. The CDR3 coding sequence is TGTGCCACCAGCAGAGGGGGTAGCGGGAGCTACTACGAACAGTACTTC. Its protein is CATSRGGSGSYYEQYF.